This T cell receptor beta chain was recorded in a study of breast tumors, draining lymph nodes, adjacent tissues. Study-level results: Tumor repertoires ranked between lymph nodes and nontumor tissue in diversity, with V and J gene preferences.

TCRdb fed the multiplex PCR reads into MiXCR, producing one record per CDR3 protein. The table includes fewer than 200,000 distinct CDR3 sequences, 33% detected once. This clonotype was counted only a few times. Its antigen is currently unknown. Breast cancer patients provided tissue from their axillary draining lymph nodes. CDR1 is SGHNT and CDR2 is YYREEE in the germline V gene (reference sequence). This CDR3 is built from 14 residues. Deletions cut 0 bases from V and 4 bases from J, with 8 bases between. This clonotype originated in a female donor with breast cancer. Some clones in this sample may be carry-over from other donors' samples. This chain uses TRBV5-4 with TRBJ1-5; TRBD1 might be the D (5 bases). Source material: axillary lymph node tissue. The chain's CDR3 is CASSLAGPNQPQHF. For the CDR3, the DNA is TGTGCCAGCAGCTTGGCGGGGCCGAATCAGCCCCAGCATTTT.